This T cell receptor beta chain was recovered during a study of beta chain features in type 1 diabetes. Across the study: Cells sorted and examined across all samples totaled more than 95,000,000. Study observations and caveats: In all four CD4+ subsets, TCRB CDR3 length was significantly, moderately reduced in type 1 diabetes.

The CDR3 loop spans 13 amino acids. Germline V gives CDR1 SGHNT, CDR2 YENEEA. V lost 1 base and J lost 6, with 7 bases in between. cDNA synthesis used the whole RNA isolate, giving expressed TCRB sequences. The repertoire was sequenced with immunoSEQ multiplex PCR; TCRdb's copy has only in-frame clones and lacks some. The sample lists 160,000 or so clones, approximately 10% occurring once. About this clone itself: No antigen is known for it.

The chain combines TRBV11-3 with TRBJ2-1; D is unclear. Specimen: central memory CD4+ T cells from blood. The clonotype originates from a woman under 40 with type 1 diabetes. CDR3 in amino acids: CASSLGVSNEQFF. In DNA, the CDR3 is TGTGCCAGCAGCTTAGGAGTCTCCAATGAGCAGTTCTTC.